This T cell receptor beta chain derives from a study of T cell responses to AZD1222 COVID-19 vaccine. Broader study findings: Clonal diversity may have been underestimated, and the donors were mostly white British, with more females than males. CD4 TCRs covered the whole spike, strongest at regions 160-218 and 743-854.

The protocol was immunoSEQ multiplex PCR, while the TCRdb copy is restricted to in-frame clones and leaves out a portion. The sample contains 90,000 to 120,000 clones, 89% of which appear only once. The CDR3 totals 14 residues. Germline V gene sequence: CDR1 KGHSH, CDR2 LQKENI. Trimming shortened V by 2 bases and J by 2 bases, and 9 bases separated the two germline ends. About this clone itself: Antigen: not known.

Sequences were derived from peripheral blood, sampled on day 0 of AZD1222 vaccination. The rearrangement uses TRBV18 and TRBJ1-1; no firm D call. This receptor was taken from an adult in good health. CDR3 sequence reads: CASSPFDLNTEAFF. CDR3 DNA sequence: TGTGCCAGCTCACCATTCGACCTAAACACTGAAGCTTTCTTT.